This T cell receptor (beta chain) was retrieved from a study of blood T cells in healthy people across ages. Study-wide findings and caveats: PBMCs went unsorted, and a conclusive naive versus antigen-experienced comparison was therefore prevented.

The V and J ends lost 4 bases and 8 bases, in that order; junction bases with no gene match: 12. Per germline, CDR1 SGHRS and CDR2 YFSETQ. The CDR3 contains 15 residues. A sample-barcoded 5' primer and a J-beta primer mix were used in a second PCR of about 7 to 11 cycles. TCRdb processed the 5' RACE reads anew with MiXCR; each CDR3 protein has one entry. In the table there are hundreds of thousands of distinct CDR3 sequences, approximately 31% of which are singletons. This clonotype showed up many times. Its antigen is as yet unknown. This clonotype originated in an elderly woman in good health. The chain is built from TRBV5-1 and TRBJ2-1; TRBD2 agrees at 7 bases. Input material: blood. CDR3 in amino acids: CASSGGLRGTDEQFF. In nucleotides, the CDR3 is TGCGCCAGCAGCGGGGGACTACGAGGGACCGATGAGCAGTTCTTC. Using reference TRBV5-1 and TRBJ2-1 for the parts outside the CDR3, the full variable domain is KAGVTQTPRYLIKTRGQQVTLSCSPISGHRSVSWYQQTPGQGLQFLFEYFSETQRNKGNFPGRFSGRQFSNSRSEMNVSTLELGDSALYLCASSGGLRGTDEQFFGPGTRLTVL.